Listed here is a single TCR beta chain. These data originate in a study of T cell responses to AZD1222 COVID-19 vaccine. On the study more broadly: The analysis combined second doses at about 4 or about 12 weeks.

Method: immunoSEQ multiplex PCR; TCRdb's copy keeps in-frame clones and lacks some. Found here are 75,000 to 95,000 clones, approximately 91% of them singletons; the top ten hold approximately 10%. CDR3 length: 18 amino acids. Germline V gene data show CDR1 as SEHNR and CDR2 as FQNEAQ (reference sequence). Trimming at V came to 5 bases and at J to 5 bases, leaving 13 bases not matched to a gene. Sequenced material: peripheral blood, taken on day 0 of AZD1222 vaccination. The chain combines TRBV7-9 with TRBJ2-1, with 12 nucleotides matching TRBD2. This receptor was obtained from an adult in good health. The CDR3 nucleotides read TGTGCCAGCAGCCCCAACCAGAGGACTAGCGGGGCGCACAATGAGCAGTTCTTC. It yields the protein CASSPNQRTSGAHNEQFF.